These 12 T cell receptor beta chains share one sample of origin, sequenced in a study of shared clonotypes between healthy human individuals. Here immunoSEQ multiplex PCR was the method, and the copy in TCRdb shows in-frame clones only, minus some. The data hold around 510,000 clones, with roughly 95% observed a single time. Sequencing was carried out using naive CD4+ T cells sorted from blood. The subset here: CD45RA+ positively selected. Receptors originate from a woman aged 25 to 45 in good health.

V gene TRBV13 combines with J gene TRBJ2-7; the match to TRBD1 covers 7 bases. J lost 3 bases, V lost 6 bases, and 8 bases had no gene match. CDR1 and CDR2 from the germline V gene are PRHDT and FYEKMQ (reference sequence). The CDR3 runs 14 residues. The CDR3 protein is CASSFKGQLYEQYF. The CDR3 DNA reads TGTGCCAGCAGTTTTAAGGGACAGCTCTACGAGCAGTACTTC.

This clone has only one observation. DNA for the CDR3: TGCAGCGTAACCAGACAGGTTGGGGAGACCCAGTACTTC. Amino acids: CSVTRQVGETQYF. The chain is built from TRBV29-1 and TRBJ2-5, with D perhaps matching TRBD1 (6 bases). The CDR3 consists of 13 residues. Germline V CDR1 and CDR2: SQVTM, ANQGSEA. V gave up 6 bases and J gave up 5 bases, with 16 bases separating them.

The chain is built from TRBV29-1 and TRBJ2-3, with a tentative D call TRBD2 (5 bases). The CDR3 totals 14 residues. Germline V lookup: CDR1 SQVTM, CDR2 ANQGSEA. Trimming left V 5 bases short and J 1 base short, with 13 bases between. The CDR3 sequence: CSVHVGSGTDTQYF. As DNA, the CDR3 is TGCAGCGTTCACGTAGGTAGCGGCACAGATACGCAGTATTTT.

The gene calls are TRBV4-2 and TRBJ1-4; 7 bases fit TRBD1. Germline assignment: CDR1 LGHNA and CDR2 YNFKEQ. The CDR3 extends over 14 amino acids. J lost 7 bases, V lost 4 bases, and 6 bases had no gene match. This chain's CDR3 is CASSPGQWVEKLFF. DNA of the CDR3: TGTGCCAGCAGCCCGGGACAGTGGGTTGAAAAACTGTTTTTT.

V and J are TRBV28 and TRBJ1-4; no reliable D call. The CDR3 consists of 18 residues. V lost 2 bases and J lost 0, with 16 bases in between. The germline gives CDR1 MDHEN, CDR2 SYDVKM. The CDR3 is CASSLTASWGATNEKLFF. For the CDR3, the DNA is TGTGCCAGCAGTTTAACAGCATCGTGGGGTGCAACTAATGAAAAACTGTTTTTT.

The chain links TRBV7-9 to TRBJ2-7; tentative D call: TRBD1 (6 bases). This CDR3 region has 14 residues. Germline loops: CDR1 SEHNR, CDR2 FQNEAQ (reference sequence). V was shortened by 5 bases and J by 0 bases, with 11 bases between the two germline ends. As DNA, the CDR3 is TGTGCCAGCAGCAAAAACAGGGCCTCCTACGAGCAGTACTTC. This gives the protein CASSKNRASYEQYF.

This chain links TRBV2 with TRBJ2-5; unclear D gene. V was cut by 4 bases and J by 5 bases, with 17 bases left in between. Germline CDR1 SNHLY, CDR2 FYNNEI. CDR3 length: 15 residues. The CDR3 loop reads CASSVGSLISETQYF. The DNA of the CDR3 is TGTGCCAGCAGTGTTGGGTCTCTCATATCTGAGACCCAGTACTTC. The whole variable domain, remainder taken from reference TRBV2 and TRBJ2-5, is EPEVTQTPSHQVTQMGQEVILRCVPISNHLYFYWYRQILGQKVEFLVSFYNNEISEKSEIFDDQFSVERPDGSNFTLKIRSTKLEDSAMYFCASSVGSLISETQYFGPGTRLLVL.

This clone has a handful of counts. The gene calls are TRBV5-5 and TRBJ2-2; weak D call: TRBD2 (5 bases). The V gene's germline CDR1 is SGHKS and CDR2 YYEKEE (reference sequence). CDR3 length equals 14 residues. V was shortened by 0 bases and J by 5 bases, with 8 bases between the two germline ends. Written as DNA, the CDR3 is TGTGCCAGCAGCTTGGGAGGGTCGACCGGGGAGCTGTTTTTT. It codes for CASSLGGSTGELFF.

The V and J genes are TRBV15 and TRBJ2-7; tentatively, D is TRBD1 (5 bases). V was pared by 0 bases and J by 3 bases, with 9 bases between. The CDR3 runs to 14 residues. Germline values: CDR1 LNHNV, CDR2 YYDKDF (reference sequence). Written as DNA, the CDR3 is TGTGCCACCAGCAGAGATAAGCAGGGCTACGAGCAGTACTTC. It yields the protein CATSRDKQGYEQYF.

This chain uses TRBV6-1 with TRBJ2-3; D is undetermined. Germline values: CDR1 MNHNS, CDR2 SASEGT. Between the trimmed V and J ends, which lost 6 bases and 4 bases, there was a span of 5 bases. This CDR3 spans 11 amino acids. DNA of the CDR3: TGTGCCAGCAGATTAGCAGATACGCAGTATTTT. Protein: CASRLADTQYF.

The V call is TRBV9, the J call TRBJ2-5; the D gene could be TRBD1 or TRBD2 (5 bases each). The J call is uncertain, as TRBJ2-7 better fits the DNA end. CDR1 SGDLS and CDR2 YYNGEE come from the germline V gene. The CDR3 is 17 amino acids. The CDR3 nucleotides are TGTGCCAGCAGCCCGGGACCGGACGGCTACGATCCCTACGAGCAGTACTTC. Its protein product is CASSPGPDGYDPYEQYF.

Notes on this clone: Distinct nucleotide sequences in the sample also encode this CDR3. The chain has TRBV6-5 and TRBJ1-5, with D possibly TRBD1 on 5 matching bases. Trimming left V 0 bases short and J 6 bases short, with 9 bases between. In germline, CDR1 is MNHEY, CDR2 SVGAGI. This CDR3 spans 14 amino acids. CDR3 sequence reads: CASSYSGGGQPQHF. In DNA form, the CDR3 reads TGTGCCAGCAGTTACTCTGGGGGAGGTCAGCCCCAGCATTTT.